The next 27 T cell receptor beta chains were all read from a single sample in a study of monozygotic twins with inflammatory bowel disease. Reanalyzing the 5' RACE reads, TCRdb keeps one entry per CDR3 protein, without DNA. This table lists under 200,000 distinct CDR3 sequences. Sequencing was carried out using blood. The receptors derive from a human donor with ulcerative colitis or Crohn's disease, or a healthy co-twin of an affected twin (not recorded which).

The genes are TRBV9 and TRBJ2-7; the D gene TCRdb calls, TRBD2, cannot be checked with no DNA. The CDR3 consists of 15 residues. From germline, CDR1 is SGDLS and CDR2 YYNGEE. The CDR3 sequence is CASSPVREGTYEQYF.

The CDR3 sequence is CASSYSGRIYEQYF. The gene calls are TRBV24-1 and TRBJ2-7; TCRdb reports TRBD2, a call that lacks DNA to check it against. The CDR3 is 14 amino acids. Germline loops: CDR1 KGHDR, CDR2 SFDVKD.

The chain has TRBV11-3 and TRBJ1-1. Looked up from germline, CDR1 is SGHNT and CDR2 is YENEEA. This CDR3 is 13 amino acids long. CDR3 region: CASSLYLNTEAFF.

The chain is built from TRBV5-6 and TRBJ2-1; TCRdb designates TRBD2, a call that cannot be tested without DNA. The germline gives CDR1 SGHDT, CDR2 YYEEEE. This CDR3 is built from 18 residues. The CDR3 reads CASSLAVSGLEFANEQFF.

V is TRBV7-8 and J is TRBJ2-5; TCRdb outputs TRBD2, but without DNA this stays unchecked. Germline CDR1 SGHVS, CDR2 FQNEAQ. The CDR3 is 13 amino acids. The CDR3 protein is CASSTGLQETQYF.

V gene TRBV2 combines with J gene TRBJ2-7; TCRdb selects TRBD1, and the lack of DNA leaves this call unchecked. Germline V gives CDR1 SNHLY, CDR2 FYNNEI. The CDR3 is 17 amino acids. The CDR3 is CASLGDGTGGFVYEQYF.

This chain uses TRBV7-2 with TRBJ2-1; TCRdb's D call, TRBD1, is unchecked because there is no DNA. CDR3 length: 16 amino acids. CDR1 and CDR2 (germline): SGHTA, FQGNSA. CDR3 amino acids: CASSLSGTLSYNEQFF.

This chain connects TRBV7-9 to TRBJ2-7; checking the TCRdb D call of TRBD1 is not possible without DNA. Per germline, CDR1 SEHNR and CDR2 FQNEAQ (reference sequence). This CDR3 contains 15 residues. CDR3 in amino acids: CASSSSTETFYEQYF.

The rearrangement links TRBV25-1 to TRBJ2-1; the D call from TCRdb, TRBD1, cannot be confirmed without DNA. This CDR3 region has 14 residues. Per germline, CDR1 MGHDK and CDR2 SYGVNS. The chain's CDR3 is CASRKQGNYNEQFF.

The V gene is TRBV4-2, the J gene TRBJ2-7; the TCRdb call, TRBD1, lacks DNA for checking. The CDR3 spans 15 residues. Germline V lookup: CDR1 LGHNA, CDR2 YNFKEQ. The CDR3 here is CASSQQEGTGVEQYF.

The chain recombines TRBV5-4 with TRBJ2-7. The germline CDR1 and CDR2 sequences are SGHNT and YYREEE (reference sequence). The CDR3 contains 14 residues. CDR3 in amino acids: CASSFGGGSYEQYF.

This chain joins TRBV4-1 and TRBJ2-1; TCRdb calls TRBD2, which cannot be checked without DNA. Germline V lookup: CDR1 MGHRA, CDR2 YSYEKL. This CDR3 comprises 16 residues. This CDR3 is CASSQPTSGLYNEQFF.

The J gene is TRBJ1-6, the V gene TRBV5-1. The germline V gene has CDR1 SGHRS and CDR2 YFSETQ. The CDR3 spans 15 residues. The CDR3: CASREGSTDNSPLHF.

This sequence joins TRBV7-3 and TRBJ1-1. This CDR3 contains 14 residues. CDR1 is SGHTA, CDR2 FQGTGA, per germline. CDR3 loop: CASSLTTDTPEAFF. Variable domain in full (rest from reference TRBV7-3 and TRBJ1-1): GAGVSQTPSNKVTEKGKYVELRCDPISGHTALYWYRQSLGQGPEFLIYFQGTGAADDSGLPNDRFFAVRPEGSVSTLKIQRTERGDSAVYLCASSLTTDTPEAFFGQGTRLTVV.

The genes are TRBV12-3 or TRBV12-4 and TRBJ1-5. The CDR3 covers 12 residues. The CDR3 loop is CASSLAPQPQHF.

The chain couples TRBV7-9 to TRBJ1-1; TCRdb calls TRBD1, which cannot be checked without DNA. CDR3 size: 13 residues. Germline V gene data show CDR1 as SEHNR and CDR2 as FQNEAQ (reference sequence). The chain's CDR3 is CASSMDRVAEAFF. The variable domain in full, with the rest retrieved from reference TRBV7-9 and TRBJ1-1, is DTGVSQNPRHKITKRGQNVTFRCDPISEHNRLYWYRQTLGQGPEFLTYFQNEAQLEKSRLLSDRFSAERPKGSFSTLEIQRTEQGDSAMYLCASSMDRVAEAFFGQGTRLTVV.

The chain's CDR3 is CSARAGSSGDTGELFF. The chain combines TRBV20-1 with TRBJ2-2; TCRdb proposes TRBD2, but this gene call is untestable without DNA. Germline CDR1 and CDR2: DFQATT and SNEGSKA (reference sequence). There are 16 residues in the CDR3.

V is TRBV3-1 and J is TRBJ1-3. The CDR3 runs 14 residues. CDR1 is LGHDT and CDR2 is YNNKEL in the germline V gene (reference sequence). This chain's CDR3 is CASSRGDSGNTIYF.

The chain combines TRBV29-1 with TRBJ2-1; TCRdb returns TRBD2, unconfirmable since there is no DNA. This CDR3 has 18 amino acids. Germline CDR1 reads SQVTM; CDR2 reads ANQGSEA. CDR3: CSAGLAGQFRSSYNEQFF.

The chain recombines TRBV5-1 with TRBJ1-1. Germline CDR1 reads SGHRS; CDR2 reads YFSETQ. CDR3 length: 13 amino acids. The chain's CDR3 is CASSLTGRTEAFF.

J is TRBJ1-6 and V is TRBV6-5. The CDR3 extends over 16 amino acids. Per the germline V gene, CDR1 is MNHEY and CDR2 is SVGAGI. The CDR3 region is CASSYDSDVRGSPLHF.

The CDR3 loop is CAIIGEWAGELFF. The chain is built from TRBV10-3 and TRBJ2-2; TCRdb reports TRBD2, a call that lacks DNA to check it against. Germline V lookup: CDR1 ENHRY, CDR2 SYGVKD. The CDR3 extends over 13 amino acids.

This rearrangement joins TRBV28 to TRBJ2-6. Germline V gene lookup returns CDR1 MDHEN and CDR2 SYDVKM. The CDR3 covers 17 residues. The CDR3 sequence is CASSFGSSASGANVLTF.

The chain joins TRBV11-2 to TRBJ2-1; the TCRdb D gene call, TRBD1, has no DNA to confirm it. The germline gives CDR1 SGHAT, CDR2 FQNNGV. The CDR3 covers 15 residues. CDR3 sequence reads: CASSLTGVAGNEQFF.

This chain joins TRBV4-1 and TRBJ2-1; with no DNA, the TCRdb D assignment of TRBD1 cannot be verified. This CDR3 is built from 15 residues. The germline V gene encodes CDR1 MGHRA and CDR2 YSYEKL. The CDR3 sequence is CARSQEGTGRAEQFF.

The chain uses TRBV7-3 and TRBJ1-1; TCRdb's D call of TRBD1 is untestable without DNA. The CDR3 totals 14 residues. Germline loops: CDR1 SGHTA, CDR2 FQGTGA. CDR3 loop: CASSPWGDSTEAFF.

The chain's CDR3 is CASSLRLAGNEQFF. This sequence joins TRBV28 and TRBJ2-1; the D call from TCRdb, TRBD2, cannot be confirmed without DNA. Per germline, CDR1 MDHEN and CDR2 SYDVKM. The CDR3 sequence is 14 residues long. The whole variable domain, remainder taken from reference TRBV28 and TRBJ2-1, is DVKVTQSSRYLVKRTGEKVFLECVQDMDHENMFWYRQDPGLGLRLIYFSYDVKMKEKGDIPEGYSVSREKKERFSLILESASTNQTSMYLCASSLRLAGNEQFFGPGTRLTVL.